The clone carrying this TCR beta chain was seen only a few times. Its antigen is currently unknown. These data are taken from a study of cytomegalovirus exposure and HLA in healthy donors. Study context: The 120 or so validation repertoires used a platform that matched the one used for the 550 to 800 first-cohort repertoires, as a later analysis reported.

Study observations and caveats: According to the study, about 180 TCR beta chains were cytomegalovirus-associated.

This table comes from immunoSEQ multiplex PCR, and its TCRdb copy is limited to in-frame clones, with some not included. The table records around 98,000 clones, about 90% of them present only once. The clonotype comes from a man aged 18 to 30 in good health and CMV-seropositive. Sequences were obtained from PBMCs.

CDR3 DNA sequence: TGCGCCAGCAGTGAGTCGAGTTTCCAAGAGACCCAGTACTTC. Its translation: CASSESSFQETQYF. The chain couples TRBV10-2 to TRBJ2-5; D remains unclear. V lost 0 bases and J lost 1, with 6 bases in between. Per germline, CDR1 WSHSY and CDR2 SAAADI. The CDR3 has 14 amino acids.